The 32 T cell receptor beta chains reported below all come from one sample, sequenced in a study of cytomegalovirus exposure and HLA in healthy donors. A multiplex PCR was run with 60 Vbeta primers and 13 Jbeta primers. The repertoire was sequenced with immunoSEQ multiplex PCR; TCRdb's copy has only in-frame clones and lacks some. This sample has some 150,000 clones; roughly 80% occur once, and the top ten carry about 4.5%. Sequencing used PBMCs. The receptors shown here come from a man aged 40-50 years in good health and CMV-seronegative.

CDR3 in amino acids: CASSVGLALDTQYF. For the CDR3, the DNA is TGTGCCAGCAGCGTCGGACTAGCTCTTGATACGCAGTATTTT. The chain employs TRBV9 and TRBJ2-3; 8 positions agree with TRBD2. The CDR3 runs to 14 residues. The J segment lost 6 bases and the V segment lost 2 bases, leaving 5 bases of the junction unmatched. Germline V gene lookup returns CDR1 SGDLS and CDR2 YYNGEE.

The CDR3 spells CASSETGYEQYF. CDR3 DNA sequence: TGTGCCAGCAGTGAAACAGGCTACGAGCAGTACTTC. The chain couples TRBV2 to TRBJ2-7, with D maybe TRBD1 (5 bases). Per the germline V gene, CDR1 is SNHLY and CDR2 is FYNNEI. Trimming removed 2 bases from V and 3 bases from J, with 5 bases in between. This CDR3 has 12 residues.

The CDR3 DNA is TGTGCCAGCAGCCTACTTCGGGAGGCGGGGGAGCAGTACTTC. This encodes CASSLLREAGEQYF. The V gene is TRBV11-2, the J gene TRBJ2-7; 7 bases align to TRBD2. In germline, CDR1 is SGHAT, CDR2 FQNNGV. CDR3 length: 14 amino acids. Trimming removed 5 bases from V and 7 bases from J; junction bases left unmatched: 11.

The chain carries TRBV14 and TRBJ2-2, with a possible D match to TRBD1 (6 bases). Trimming took off 5 bases at V and 7 bases at J, with 11 bases between the two ends. This CDR3 is built from 13 residues. Germline assignment: CDR1 SGHDN and CDR2 FVKESK. CDR3 coding DNA: TGTGCCAGCAGCAGGACAGACTTCGGGGAGCTGTTTTTT. Translated, it gives CASSRTDFGELFF.

This clone turned up a few times. CDR3 in amino acids: CASTRGRSYGYTF. The CDR3 region has the DNA TGTGCCAGCACCAGGGGCCGGTCCTATGGCTACACCTTC. This chain connects TRBV6-5 to TRBJ1-2, with D tentatively TRBD1 (6 bases). The CDR3 is 13 residues long. The germline CDR1 and CDR2 sequences are MNHEY and SVGAGI. Deletions cut 7 bases from V and 4 bases from J, with 13 bases between.

This clone was observed once. V gene TRBV5-6 combines with J gene TRBJ2-6; TRBD1 aligns across 7 bases. CDR3 length equals 16 residues. The V gene end was trimmed by 4 bases and the J gene end by 2 bases; junction bases not matched to a gene: 6. In germline, CDR1 is SGHDT, CDR2 YYEEEE. CDR3 residues: CASSTNTGAGANVLTF. CDR3 bases: TGTGCCAGCAGCACGAATACAGGGGCTGGGGCCAACGTCCTGACTTTC.

The chain recombines TRBV7-2 with TRBJ2-7; 15 bases are shared with TRBD2. The CDR3 runs 17 residues. In germline, CDR1 is SGHTA, CDR2 FQGNSA. J lost 1 base, V lost 4 bases, and 5 bases had no gene match. The CDR3 nucleotides read TGTGCCAGCAGCTCGGGACTAGCGGGGGGCGGGTCCTACGAGCAGTACTTC. It is translated as CASSSGLAGGGSYEQYF.

This sequence joins TRBV11-2 and TRBJ2-1; 7 bases are a match to TRBD1. The CDR3 length is 13 residues. CDR1 is SGHAT, CDR2 FQNNGV, per germline. The J segment lost 9 bases and the V segment lost 3 bases, leaving 5 bases of the junction unmatched. The CDR3 reads CASSFTGVAEQFF. The CDR3 coding sequence is TGTGCCAGCAGCTTTACAGGGGTGGCTGAGCAGTTCTTC.

This clone occurred a few times. The V gene is TRBV29-1, the J gene TRBJ1-2; 9 bases fit TRBD1. The CDR3 covers 12 residues. V was pared by 8 bases and J by 3 bases, with 4 bases of the junction left unmatched. CDR1 is SQVTM, CDR2 ANQGSEA, per germline. The CDR3 DNA reads as TGCAGCCACCGGGACAGGGACTATGGCTACACCTTC. Translation: CSHRDRDYGYTF.

The chain carries TRBV7-9 and TRBJ2-7; D remains ambiguous. This CDR3 comprises 12 residues. V was cut by 2 bases and J by 6 bases, with 8 bases left in between. Per germline, CDR1 SEHNR and CDR2 FQNEAQ (reference sequence). CDR3 protein: CASSLILSEQYF. CDR3 nucleotide sequence: TGTGCCAGCAGCTTAATACTCTCCGAGCAGTACTTC. Based on the CDR3 plus reference TRBV7-9 and TRBJ2-7, the full variable domain is DTGVSQNPRHKITKRGQNVTFRCDPISEHNRLYWYRQTLGQGPEFLTYFQNEAQLEKSRLLSDRFSAERPKGSFSTLEIQRTEQGDSAMYLCASSLILSEQYFGPGTRLTVT.

The CDR3 region has the DNA TGTGCCAGCAGGGCTAAACAGGGGATACACTACGAGCAGTACTTC. Its translation is CASRAKQGIHYEQYF. The chain employs TRBV27 and TRBJ2-7; 7 bases are shared with TRBD1. Trimming at V came to 6 bases and at J to 3 bases, leaving 11 bases not matched to a gene. The CDR3 is made up of 15 amino acids. The V gene's germline CDR1 is MNHEY and CDR2 SMNVEV (reference sequence).

This chain joins TRBV4-3 and TRBJ2-7; TRBD2 is a possible D gene (6 bases). This CDR3 has 14 amino acids. CDR1 is LGHNA and CDR2 is YSLEER in the germline V gene. The germline V and J ends were trimmed by 2 bases and 2 bases, with 10 bases remaining between them. CDR3 DNA sequence: TGCGCCAGCAGCCAATTCTTAGCGGCCTACGAGCAGTACTTC. Amino acid sequence: CASSQFLAAYEQYF.

This clone was seen a few times. The chain couples TRBV10-3 to TRBJ1-1; D unresolved. Germline V CDR1 and CDR2: ENHRY, SYGVKD. With 7 bases removed from V and 1 base from J, the gap between germline ends came to 10 bases. The CDR3 is 13 amino acids. The CDR3 DNA reads as TGTGCCATCACCTTCAGTGAGAACACTGAAGCTTTCTTT. The encoded protein is CAITFSENTEAFF.

In its sample, this clone was seen a few times. The V gene is TRBV7-3, the J gene TRBJ2-3, with 11 bases that match TRBD2. The germline V gene has CDR1 SGHTA and CDR2 FQGTGA. The CDR3 has 19 residues. The V and J ends lost 0 bases and 2 bases, in that order; junction bases with no gene match: 10. The CDR3 DNA sequence: TGTGCCAGCAGCTTAACGGCTCAACTAGCGGGGGTAAACACAGATACGCAGTATTTT. Amino acid sequence: CASSLTAQLAGVNTDTQYF.

The chain couples TRBV5-3 to TRBJ1-2, with no clear D. TRBV5-3 is an ORF, and what it does is uncertain. The V gene lost 4 bases and the J gene lost 8 bases, with 24 bases spanning the gap. The CDR3 extends over 16 amino acids. CDR3 sequence reads: CARSPNYPTQARGYTF. The CDR3 region has the DNA TGTGCCAGAAGCCCAAACTACCCTACGCAAGCTAGAGGCTACACCTTC.

Comment on this clone: One end of the junction does not line up with germline, which may come from a read error. Distinct nucleotide sequences in the sample also encode this CDR3. The genes are TRBV7-3 and TRBJ2-3, with a weak D call TRBD2 (6 bases). The CDR3 runs 15 residues. CDR1 is SGHTA, CDR2 FQGTGA, per germline. The DNA of the CDR3 is TGTGCAAGCAGCTTTGTGGGGGGAAGCACAGATACGCAGTATTTT. Translation gives CASSFVGGSTDTQYF. Supplemented by reference TRBV7-3 and TRBJ2-3, the full variable domain reads GAGVSQTPSNKVTEKGKYVELRCDPISGHTALYWYRQSLGQGPEFLIYFQGTGAADDSGLPNDRFFAVRPEGSVSTLKIQRTERGDSAVYLCASSFVGGSTDTQYFGPGTRLTVL.

J is TRBJ2-1 and V is TRBV27; 8 nucleotides match TRBD1. This CDR3 is 15 amino acids long. The germline V gene has CDR1 MNHEY and CDR2 SMNVEV (reference sequence). V dropped 6 bases and J dropped 6; count of bases not matched to a gene: 10. CDR3 coding DNA: TGTGCCAGCAGCTCCTGGCAGGGGGCGGGCAATGAGCAGTTCTTC. Its protein product is CASSSWQGAGNEQFF.

The chain joins TRBV2 to TRBJ2-2; 7 bases line up with TRBD1. The length of the CDR3 is 15 residues. Per germline, CDR1 SNHLY and CDR2 FYNNEI. The J segment lost 8 bases and the V segment lost 4 bases, leaving 10 bases of the junction unmatched. The CDR3 sequence is CASSASGQKKGELFF. The CDR3 DNA reads TGTGCCAGCAGTGCATCGGGACAGAAAAAAGGGGAGCTGTTTTTT. Full variable domain (rest looked up from reference TRBV2 and TRBJ2-2): EPEVTQTPSHQVTQMGQEVILRCVPISNHLYFYWYRQILGQKVEFLVSFYNNEISEKSEIFDDQFSVERPDGSNFTLKIRSTKLEDSAMYFCASSASGQKKGELFFGEGSRLTVL.

This chain uses TRBV29-1 with TRBJ1-2; 10 nucleotides match TRBD1. There are 12 residues in the CDR3. V was clipped by 6 bases and J by 7 bases; unmatched bases: 5. CDR1 and CDR2 from the germline V gene are SQVTM and ANQGSEA. Here the CDR3 DNA reads TGCAGCGTCAGCCGGACAGGGGGTGGCTACACCTTC. It translates to CSVSRTGGGYTF.

The V gene is TRBV2, the J gene TRBJ2-1, with 8 nucleotides matching TRBD1. This CDR3 has 15 amino acids. J lost 0 bases, V lost 4 bases, and 2 bases had no gene match. Germline CDR1 SNHLY, CDR2 FYNNEI. CDR3 protein: CASSGQGISYNEQFF. The CDR3 DNA reads as TGTGCCAGCAGTGGACAGGGGATCTCCTACAATGAGCAGTTCTTC.

This sequence joins TRBV27 and TRBJ2-2; D gene unclear. V lost 3 bases to trimming and J lost 7 bases, with 6 bases between them. The CDR3 sequence is 12 residues long. Germline V gene sequence: CDR1 MNHEY, CDR2 SMNVEV (reference sequence). The CDR3 region is CASSFPGGELFF. The CDR3 DNA follows: TGTGCCAGCAGTTTCCCAGGCGGGGAGCTGTTTTTT.

V and J are TRBV2 and TRBJ1-1, with TRBD1 matching over 7 bases. The germline gives CDR1 SNHLY, CDR2 FYNNEI. This CDR3 region has 15 residues. With V trimmed by 6 bases and J by 11 bases, 18 bases remained unmatched. CDR3 sequence reads: CASSGSTWDSDGAFF. The CDR3 bases are TGTGCCAGCAGCGGGAGTACTTGGGACAGCGATGGGGCTTTCTTT.

This chain joins TRBV29-1 and TRBJ2-5; D not certain. CDR3 size: 14 residues. V was clipped by 2 bases and J by 4 bases, with 14 bases between them. Germline CDR1 is SQVTM and CDR2 is ANQGSEA. CDR3 DNA: TGCAGCGTTGAAAACCCCTCGATCGGAGAGACCCAGTACTTC. Amino acid sequence: CSVENPSIGETQYF.

V usage is TRBV10-1 and J usage is TRBJ1-1; a possible D gene is TRBD1 (5 bases). From germline, CDR1 is WNHNN and CDR2 SYGVQD (reference sequence). The CDR3 is 13 residues long. Deletions cut 5 bases from V and 4 bases from J, with 11 bases between. The CDR3 here is CASSSGWSTEAFF. In DNA, the CDR3 is TGCGCCAGCAGTTCAGGGTGGAGCACTGAAGCTTTCTTT.

The genes are TRBV7-2 and TRBJ2-7, with D possibly TRBD2 on 7 matching bases. The germline V and J ends were trimmed by 5 bases and 4 bases, with 21 bases remaining between them. CDR3 size: 16 residues. Germline V gives CDR1 SGHTA, CDR2 FQGNSA. CDR3 DNA sequence: TGTGCCAGCAGCCCGTTTTTGCGGGGGCTCTCTTACGAGCAGTACTTC. The encoded protein is CASSPFLRGLSYEQYF.

This sequence joins TRBV10-3 and TRBJ2-7; weak D call: TRBD1 (6 bases). V gave up 8 bases and J gave up 7 bases, with 12 bases separating them. The germline CDR1 and CDR2 sequences are ENHRY and SYGVKD. CDR3 length: 11 residues. CDR3 region: CAIQGTAEQYF. In nucleotides, the CDR3 is TGTGCCATCCAGGGGACGGCGGAGCAGTACTTC.

V and J are TRBV27 and TRBJ2-1; possible D gene TRBD1, 6 bases. Trimming pared 0 bases from V and 6 bases from J, leaving 15 bases between. This CDR3 spans 16 amino acids. The germline V gene has CDR1 MNHEY and CDR2 SMNVEV (reference sequence). CDR3 nucleotide sequence: TGTGCCAGCAGTTTATCGACGGCGACAGGCCTCAATGAGCAGTTCTTC. Translated, it gives CASSLSTATGLNEQFF.

The chain couples TRBV27 to TRBJ2-7, with D perhaps TRBD2 (7 bases). The germline V gene encodes CDR1 MNHEY and CDR2 SMNVEV (reference sequence). Deletions cut 0 bases from V and 7 bases from J, with 13 bases between. The CDR3 has 14 residues. In nucleotides, the CDR3 is TGTGCCAGCAGTTTATCGAGACGGGGGGCTGAGCAGTACTTC. It specifies CASSLSRRGAEQYF.

This rearrangement joins TRBV5-1 to TRBJ1-5; no reliable D call. The V gene's germline CDR1 is SGHRS and CDR2 YFSETQ. V dropped 1 base and J dropped 3 bases, with 11 bases sitting between them. The CDR3 covers 15 residues. This CDR3 reads CASSLMGGDNQPQHF. CDR3 DNA: TGCGCCAGCAGCTTGATGGGAGGAGACAATCAGCCCCAGCATTTT.

V and J are TRBV4-2 and TRBJ2-2, with 10 bases identical to TRBD2. CDR1 and CDR2 from the germline V gene are LGHNA and YNFKEQ. This CDR3 region has 17 residues. The V gene end was trimmed by 0 bases and the J gene end by 5 bases; junction bases not matched to a gene: 6. The CDR3 reads CASSQETAGGPTGELFF. In DNA form, the CDR3 reads TGTGCCAGCAGCCAAGAAACAGCGGGGGGGCCTACCGGGGAGCTGTTTTTT.

Notes on this clone: At one boundary the junction diverges from the germline segment, which might be a read error. This chain connects TRBV7-9 to TRBJ2-2; no definite D call. Germline V lookup: CDR1 SEHNR, CDR2 FQNEAQ (reference sequence). The length of the CDR3 is 14 residues. The CDR3 nucleotides are TGTTCCAGCAGCTCGGGTGCGGCCGTGGGGGAGCTGTTTTTT. Its translation is CSSSSGAAVGELFF.

The V and J genes are TRBV18 and TRBJ2-2; D gene ambiguous. The V and J ends lost 3 bases and 6 bases respectively, with 8 bases between them. CDR1 KGHSH and CDR2 LQKENI come from the germline V gene. There are 13 residues in the CDR3. The CDR3 nucleotides are TGTGCCAGCTCACCCCAGGCTCCCGGGGAGCTGTTTTTT. It yields the protein CASSPQAPGELFF.